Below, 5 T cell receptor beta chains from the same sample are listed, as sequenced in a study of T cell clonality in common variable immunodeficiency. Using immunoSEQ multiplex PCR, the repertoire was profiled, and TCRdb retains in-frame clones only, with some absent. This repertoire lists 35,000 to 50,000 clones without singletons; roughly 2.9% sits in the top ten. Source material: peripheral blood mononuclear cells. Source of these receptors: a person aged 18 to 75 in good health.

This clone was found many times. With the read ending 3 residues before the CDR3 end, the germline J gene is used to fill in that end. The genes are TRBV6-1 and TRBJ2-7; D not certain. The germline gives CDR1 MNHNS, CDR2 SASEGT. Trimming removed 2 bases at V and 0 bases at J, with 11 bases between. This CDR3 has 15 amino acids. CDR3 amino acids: CASSESERSSYEQYF. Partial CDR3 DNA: TGTGCCAGCAGTGAATCGGAGCGTAGCTCCTACGAG.

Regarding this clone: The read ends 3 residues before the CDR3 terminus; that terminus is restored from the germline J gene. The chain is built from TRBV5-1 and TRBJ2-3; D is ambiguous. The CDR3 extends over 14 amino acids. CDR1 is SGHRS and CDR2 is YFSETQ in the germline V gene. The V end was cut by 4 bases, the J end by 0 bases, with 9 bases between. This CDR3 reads CASSQADSTDTQYF. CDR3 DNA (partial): TGCGCCAGCAGCCAGGCAGATAGCACAGATACG.

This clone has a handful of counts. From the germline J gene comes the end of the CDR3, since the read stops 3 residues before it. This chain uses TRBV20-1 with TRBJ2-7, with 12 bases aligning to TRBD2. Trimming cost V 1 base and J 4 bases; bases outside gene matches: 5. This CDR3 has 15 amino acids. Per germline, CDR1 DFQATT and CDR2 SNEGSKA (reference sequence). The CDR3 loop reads CSARALTSGSYEQYF. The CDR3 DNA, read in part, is TGCAGTGCTAGAGCCCTGACTAGCGGGAGTTACGAG.

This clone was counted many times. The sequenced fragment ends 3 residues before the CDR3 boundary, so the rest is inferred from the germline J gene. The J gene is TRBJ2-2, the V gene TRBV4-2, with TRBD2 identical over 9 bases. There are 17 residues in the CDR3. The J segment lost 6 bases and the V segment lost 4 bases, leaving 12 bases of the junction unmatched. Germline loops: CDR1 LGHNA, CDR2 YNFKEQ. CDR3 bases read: TGTGCCAGCAGCCCCGGTGCTAGCGGGGTGGTGCCCGGGGAG. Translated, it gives CASSPGASGVVPGE. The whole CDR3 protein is CASSPGASGVVPGELFF.

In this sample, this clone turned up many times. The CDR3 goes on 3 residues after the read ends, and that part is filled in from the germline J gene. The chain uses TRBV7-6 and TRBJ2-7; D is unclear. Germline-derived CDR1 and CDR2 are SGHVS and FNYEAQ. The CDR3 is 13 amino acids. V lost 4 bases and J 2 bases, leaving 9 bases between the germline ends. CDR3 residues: CASSSQTAYEQYF. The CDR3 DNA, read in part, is TGTGCCAGCAGCTCACAGACGGCCTACGAG.